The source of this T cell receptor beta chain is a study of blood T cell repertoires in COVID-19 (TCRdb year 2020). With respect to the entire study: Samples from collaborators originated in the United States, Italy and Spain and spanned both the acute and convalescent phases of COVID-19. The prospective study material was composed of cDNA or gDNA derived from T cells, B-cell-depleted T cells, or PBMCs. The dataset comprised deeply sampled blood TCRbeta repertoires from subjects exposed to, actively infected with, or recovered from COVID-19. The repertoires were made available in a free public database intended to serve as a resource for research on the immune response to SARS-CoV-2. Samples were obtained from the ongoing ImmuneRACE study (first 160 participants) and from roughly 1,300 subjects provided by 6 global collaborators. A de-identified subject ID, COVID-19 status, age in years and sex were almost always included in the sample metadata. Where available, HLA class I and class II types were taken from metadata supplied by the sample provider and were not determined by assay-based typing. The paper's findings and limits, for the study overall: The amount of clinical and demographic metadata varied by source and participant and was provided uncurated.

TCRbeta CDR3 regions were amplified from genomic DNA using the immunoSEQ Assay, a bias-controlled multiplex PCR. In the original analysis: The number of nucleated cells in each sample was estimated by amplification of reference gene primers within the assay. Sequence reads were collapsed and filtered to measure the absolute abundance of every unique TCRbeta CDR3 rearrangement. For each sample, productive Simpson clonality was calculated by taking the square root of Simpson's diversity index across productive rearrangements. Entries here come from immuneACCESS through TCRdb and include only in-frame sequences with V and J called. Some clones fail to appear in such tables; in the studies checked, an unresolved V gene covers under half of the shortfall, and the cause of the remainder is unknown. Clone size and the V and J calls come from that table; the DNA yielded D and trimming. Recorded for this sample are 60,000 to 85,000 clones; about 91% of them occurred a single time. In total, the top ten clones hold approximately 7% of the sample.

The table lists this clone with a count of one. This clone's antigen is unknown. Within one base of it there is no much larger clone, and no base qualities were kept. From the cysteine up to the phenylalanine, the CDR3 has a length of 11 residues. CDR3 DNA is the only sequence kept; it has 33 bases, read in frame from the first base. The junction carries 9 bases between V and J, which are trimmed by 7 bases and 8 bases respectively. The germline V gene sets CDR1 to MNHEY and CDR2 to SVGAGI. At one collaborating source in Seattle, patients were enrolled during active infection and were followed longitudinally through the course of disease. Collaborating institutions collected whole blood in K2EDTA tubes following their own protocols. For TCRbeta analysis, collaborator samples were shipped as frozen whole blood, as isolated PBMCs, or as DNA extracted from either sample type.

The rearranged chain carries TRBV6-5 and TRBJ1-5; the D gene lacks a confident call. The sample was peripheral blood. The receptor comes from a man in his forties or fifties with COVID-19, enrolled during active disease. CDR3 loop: CASTGEEPQHF. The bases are TGTGCCAGCACCGGCGAGGAGCCCCAGCATTTT.